Listed here are 7 T cell receptor beta chains from one sample, sequenced in a study of spatial heterogeneity in lung cancer. Findings of the study overall: It was found that expanded intratumoral alpha and beta TCR counts tracked tumor mutation counts.

As to time point: sample taken at primary tumor resection. Their specific antigens are unknown. MiXCR, run by TCRdb on the 5' RACE reads, gives a single entry per CDR3 protein. The data hold about 28,000 distinct CDR3 sequences, with roughly 6.9% observed a single time. Here the sequenced sample was lung tumor tissue, taken at surgery. Receptor source: a male donor with early-stage non-small cell lung cancer.

This clonotype has a count of ten or more. The V call is TRBV12-3 or TRBV12-4, the J call TRBJ1-1; 9 bases are shared with TRBD1. The CDR3 runs 13 residues. With 7 bases clipped from V and 8 bases from J, the junction kept 8 bases outside the gene matches. In DNA, the CDR3 is TGTGCCAGCACCCAGGACAGGGGTCCCGAAGCTTTCTTT. Translation gives CASTQDRGPEAFF.

The CDR3 DNA follows: TGTGCCAGCAGTTACCAGGGTAGCAATCAGCCCCAGCATTTT. Protein sequence: CASSYQGSNQPQHF. The chain carries TRBV6-2 or TRBV6-3 and TRBJ1-5; D may be TRBD1 (5 bases). Trimming cost V 2 bases and J 0 bases, with 5 bases left between them. Germline V gene lookup returns CDR1 MNHEY and CDR2 SVGEGT. CDR3 size: 14 residues.

This clonotype occurred many times. This chain uses TRBV29-1 with TRBJ2-5, with TRBD2 matching over 9 bases. The CDR3 consists of 12 residues. V gave up 7 bases and J gave up 5 bases; unmatched junction bases: 5. Germline V gene sequence: CDR1 SQVTM, CDR2 ANQGSEA. The CDR3 is CSGGLAGETQYF. The CDR3 DNA is TGCAGCGGGGGACTAGCCGGGGAGACCCAGTACTTC.

This clonotype came up many times. This chain joins TRBV6-5 and TRBJ1-2; 10 nucleotides agree with TRBD1. Germline CDR1 reads MNHEY; CDR2 reads SVGAGI. The CDR3 is 17 residues long. V gave up 4 bases and J gave up 6 bases; unmatched junction bases: 14. CDR3 coding DNA: TGTGCCAGCAGTTCCCCTCGGGACAGGGGCGGTGTGCATGGCTACACCTTC. This codes for CASSSPRDRGGVHGYTF.

V is TRBV20-1 and J is TRBJ2-7, with 7 bases matching TRBD2. Germline CDR1 reads DFQATT; CDR2 reads SNEGSKA (reference sequence). V gave up 3 bases and J gave up 4 bases; unmatched junction bases: 9. The CDR3 is 14 amino acids. The CDR3 region is CSASGGFGLYEQYF. The CDR3 DNA reads as TGCAGTGCTAGCGGGGGGTTTGGTCTATACGAGCAGTACTTC.

In this sample, this clonotype turned up many times. This sequence joins TRBV25-1 and TRBJ1-1; 9 nucleotides agree with TRBD1. The CDR3 runs to 14 residues. Looked up from germline, CDR1 is MGHDK and CDR2 is SYGVNS. J gave up 5 bases and V 6 bases, and 7 bases lay outside the gene matches. The CDR3 is CASRSTGGWTEAFF. The CDR3 bases are TGTGCCAGCAGATCCACAGGGGGCTGGACTGAAGCTTTCTTT.

This clonotype was seen repeatedly, ten times or more. CDR3 loop: CAISDPRGYNEQFF. In DNA, the CDR3 is TGTGCCATCAGTGACCCCCGAGGTTACAATGAGCAGTTCTTC. This chain uses TRBV10-3 with TRBJ2-1; no reliable D call. This CDR3 has 14 amino acids. Germline lookup yields CDR1 ENHRY and CDR2 SYGVKD. Trimming pared 3 bases from V and 4 bases from J, leaving 10 bases between.